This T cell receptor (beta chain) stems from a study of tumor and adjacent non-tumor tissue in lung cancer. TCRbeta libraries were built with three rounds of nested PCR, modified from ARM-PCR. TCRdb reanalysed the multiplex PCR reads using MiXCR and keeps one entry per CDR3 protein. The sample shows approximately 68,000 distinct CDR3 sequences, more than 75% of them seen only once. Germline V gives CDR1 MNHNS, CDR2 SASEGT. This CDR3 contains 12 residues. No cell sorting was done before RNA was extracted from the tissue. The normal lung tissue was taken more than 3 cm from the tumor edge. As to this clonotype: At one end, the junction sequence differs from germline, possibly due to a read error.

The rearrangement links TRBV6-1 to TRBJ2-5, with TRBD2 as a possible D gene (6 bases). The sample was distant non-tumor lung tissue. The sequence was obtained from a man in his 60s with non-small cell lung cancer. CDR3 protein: CASRGLLETQHF. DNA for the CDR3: TGTGCCAGCAGGGGACTTCTAGAGACCCAGCACTTC.